This T cell receptor beta chain was observed in a study of T cell responses to AZD1222 COVID-19 vaccine. Clones were read by immunoSEQ multiplex PCR, and TCRdb kept only the in-frame ones, dropping some. The repertoire includes nearly 110,000 clones, 89% of them detected once, and about 7% sits in the top ten. From germline, CDR1 is SNHLY and CDR2 FYNNEI. This CDR3 has 14 amino acids. J gave up 5 bases and V 11 bases, and 12 bases lay outside the gene matches. This TCR derives from an adult in good health. Here the sequenced sample was peripheral blood, taken on day 0 of AZD1222 vaccination. V is TRBV2 and J is TRBJ2-3, with 8 bases identical to TRBD1. The CDR3 protein is CAGEGQGYGDTQYF. Here the CDR3 DNA reads TGTGCCGGGGAAGGACAGGGCTACGGAGATACGCAGTATTTT.